Only one count was recorded for the clone carrying this TCR beta chain. Its antigen remains unknown. This record belongs to a study of cytomegalovirus exposure and HLA in healthy donors. Use of 60 Vbeta and 13 Jbeta primers characterized the PCR. This table comes from immunoSEQ multiplex PCR, and its TCRdb copy is limited to in-frame clones, with some not included. The table shows approximately 85,000 clones, with 65% to 80% occurring only once. Study results and caveats: A later analysis reportedly identified an Asian-associated ancestry cluster as carrying fewer N-insertions than the approximately 670-donor mean. Later on, an analysis tied approximately 17,000 TCR beta sequences to HLA alleles at 0.05 false discovery rate.

Trimming cost V 0 bases and J 0 bases; bases outside gene matches: 4. The CDR3 contains 16 residues. The V gene's germline CDR1 is SGHVS and CDR2 FQNEAQ. This chain connects TRBV7-8 to TRBJ1-1, with TRBD1 matching over 7 bases. Sequencing was performed on PBMCs. The TCR originated in a middle-aged woman in good health and CMV-seropositive. CDR3 region: CASSLAHRGLNTEAFF. CDR3 nucleotides: TGTGCCAGCAGCTTAGCCCACAGGGGATTGAACACTGAAGCTTTCTTT.